A selection of T cell receptor beta chains follows, all from one sample in a study of T cell repertoires in cytomegalovirus infection. TCRdb ran MiXCR on the reads and lists one entry per CDR3 protein. This table has under 800,000 distinct CDR3 sequences, more than 20% appearing once. Sequencing was done on a sample of CD8+ T cells from PBMCs. These receptor sequences come from a human donor in good health (CMV status not recorded). Some clones in this sample may be carry-over from other donors' samples. Each CDR3 is given with its conserved first and last residue. A D gene is named only where the DNA matches it firmly. Some rows mark clone size as missing; the rest say once, few, many or name a class of expanded clone.

d_gene	v_gene	j_gene	abundance	CDR3nt	CDR3aa
TRBD2	TRBV7-9	TRBJ2-1	few	TGTGCCAGCAGCCCTACGCCGGGGGGTAGCGGGGGGGCCTCATACAATGAGCAGTTCTTC	CASSPTPGGSGGASYNEQFF
TRBD1	TRBV7-9	TRBJ2-1	.	TGTGCCAGCAGCTTCGGGACAGGGAACTACAATGAGCAGTTCTTC	CASSFGTGNYNEQFF
.	TRBV7-6	TRBJ2-2	.	TGTGCCAGCAGCCCGTCCGGGAGTATCACCGGGGAGCTGTTTTTT	CASSPSGSITGELFF
.	TRBV6-2/TRBV6-3	TRBJ2-1	many	TGTGCCAGCAGTTACCGAGGGTACAATGAGCAGTTCTTC	CASSYRGYNEQFF
.	TRBV7-9	TRBJ2-3	many	TGTGCCAGCAGCTGGGAATTGATGGCAGATACGCAGTATTTT	CASSWELMADTQYF
TRBD1	TRBV15	TRBJ2-3	.	TGTGCCACCAGCAGGAGGACAGGGTCCGTAGATACGCAGTATTTT	CATSRRTGSVDTQYF
TRBD2	TRBV4-3	TRBJ2-3	.	TGCGCCAGCAGCCAAGAGGTAGCGGGGTCCACAGATACGCAGTATTTT	CASSQEVAGSTDTQYF
.	TRBV28	TRBJ2-5	.	TGTGCCAGCAGGTCCGGAGGTAGACCAGAGAACCAGTACTTC	CASRSGGRPENQYF
TRBD2	TRBV10-3	TRBJ2-7	few	TGTGCCATCAGTGAGGCGGGGGGCCTTACCTACGAGCAGTACTTC	CAISEAGGLTYEQYF
.	TRBV7-6	TRBJ2-2	.	TGTGCCAGCAGCTTAGTCCCCGGAACACAGAGCTCGGGCACCGGGGAGCTGTTTTTT	CASSLVPGTQSSGTGELFF
.	TRBV7-9	TRBJ1-6	.	TGTGCCAGCAGCTTAGATTCTGACGGACATAATTCACCCCTCCACTTT	CASSLDSDGHNSPLHF
.	TRBV7-9	TRBJ1-4	.	TGTGCCAGCAGCTTACTCAGGGAGATAAATGAAAAACTGTTTTTT	CASSLLREINEKLFF
.	TRBV2	TRBJ1-2	few	TGTGCCAGCCCGCTATTGGGAGGAGGCTACACCTTC	CASPLLGGGYTF
TRBD2	TRBV7-8	TRBJ2-1	few	TGTGCCAGCAGCTGGACTAGCGGGGGGTGGGGTGAGCAGTTCTTC	CASSWTSGGWGEQFF
.	TRBV29-1	TRBJ2-1	.	TGCAGCGTTGGGTGGTACAATGAGCAGTTCTTC	CSVGWYNEQFF
TRBD1	TRBV4-1	TRBJ2-7	.	TGCGCCAGCAGCCACGCCGGGACAGGCCTCTACGAGCAGTACTTC	CASSHAGTGLYEQYF
.	TRBV13	TRBJ1-1	.	TGTGCCAGCAGCACCGGACAGCGCACGGCTTTCTTT	CASSTGQRTAFF
TRBD2	TRBV6-2/TRBV6-3	TRBJ2-3	many	TGTGCCAGCAGCTACGAGGGACTAGGTACAGATACGCAGTATTTT	CASSYEGLGTDTQYF
.	TRBV7-9	TRBJ2-3	few	TGTGCCAGCAGGGGGGGGCGCACAGATACGCAGTATTTT	CASRGGRTDTQYF
TRBD1	TRBV2	TRBJ2-3	.	TGTGCCAGAGAAGGGACAGACACAGATACGCAGTATTTT	CAREGTDTDTQYF
TRBD1	TRBV7-2	TRBJ2-3	many	TGTGCCAGCAGCTCACCCTACCGTCGGCAGGGGGACACAGATACGCAGTATTTT	CASSSPYRRQGDTDTQYF
.	TRBV6-6	TRBJ2-1	once	TGTGCCAGCAGTTACTTTACTGGAGGGGCTGAGCAGTTCTTC	CASSYFTGGAEQFF
.	TRBV7-9	TRBJ2-7	few	TGTGCCAGCAGCTCATCAGGGTTCTACGAGCAGTACTTC	CASSSSGFYEQYF
TRBD1	TRBV20-1	TRBJ2-1	.	TGCAGTGCTAGAGATCTCGGACAGGGGCTCATGAATGAGCAGTTCTTC	CSARDLGQGLMNEQFF
.	TRBV12-3/TRBV12-4	TRBJ2-1	few	TGTGCCAGCATTGGGACTTCCGGCCGGTTCTTC	CASIGTSGRFF
.	TRBV7-2	TRBJ1-4	many	TGTGCCAGCAGCTTATGGCCGGGACAAACAACTAATGAAAAACTGTTTTTT	CASSLWPGQTTNEKLFF
.	TRBV5-1	TRBJ2-1	.	TGCGCCAGCAGCTTGATGGCCCTCGGCAGGGCCTCCTACAATGAGCAGTTCTTC	CASSLMALGRASYNEQFF
.	TRBV29-1	TRBJ1-1	.	TGCAGCGTTCAGGGTGGCAGGGCCCCTGAAGCTTTCTTT	CSVQGGRAPEAFF